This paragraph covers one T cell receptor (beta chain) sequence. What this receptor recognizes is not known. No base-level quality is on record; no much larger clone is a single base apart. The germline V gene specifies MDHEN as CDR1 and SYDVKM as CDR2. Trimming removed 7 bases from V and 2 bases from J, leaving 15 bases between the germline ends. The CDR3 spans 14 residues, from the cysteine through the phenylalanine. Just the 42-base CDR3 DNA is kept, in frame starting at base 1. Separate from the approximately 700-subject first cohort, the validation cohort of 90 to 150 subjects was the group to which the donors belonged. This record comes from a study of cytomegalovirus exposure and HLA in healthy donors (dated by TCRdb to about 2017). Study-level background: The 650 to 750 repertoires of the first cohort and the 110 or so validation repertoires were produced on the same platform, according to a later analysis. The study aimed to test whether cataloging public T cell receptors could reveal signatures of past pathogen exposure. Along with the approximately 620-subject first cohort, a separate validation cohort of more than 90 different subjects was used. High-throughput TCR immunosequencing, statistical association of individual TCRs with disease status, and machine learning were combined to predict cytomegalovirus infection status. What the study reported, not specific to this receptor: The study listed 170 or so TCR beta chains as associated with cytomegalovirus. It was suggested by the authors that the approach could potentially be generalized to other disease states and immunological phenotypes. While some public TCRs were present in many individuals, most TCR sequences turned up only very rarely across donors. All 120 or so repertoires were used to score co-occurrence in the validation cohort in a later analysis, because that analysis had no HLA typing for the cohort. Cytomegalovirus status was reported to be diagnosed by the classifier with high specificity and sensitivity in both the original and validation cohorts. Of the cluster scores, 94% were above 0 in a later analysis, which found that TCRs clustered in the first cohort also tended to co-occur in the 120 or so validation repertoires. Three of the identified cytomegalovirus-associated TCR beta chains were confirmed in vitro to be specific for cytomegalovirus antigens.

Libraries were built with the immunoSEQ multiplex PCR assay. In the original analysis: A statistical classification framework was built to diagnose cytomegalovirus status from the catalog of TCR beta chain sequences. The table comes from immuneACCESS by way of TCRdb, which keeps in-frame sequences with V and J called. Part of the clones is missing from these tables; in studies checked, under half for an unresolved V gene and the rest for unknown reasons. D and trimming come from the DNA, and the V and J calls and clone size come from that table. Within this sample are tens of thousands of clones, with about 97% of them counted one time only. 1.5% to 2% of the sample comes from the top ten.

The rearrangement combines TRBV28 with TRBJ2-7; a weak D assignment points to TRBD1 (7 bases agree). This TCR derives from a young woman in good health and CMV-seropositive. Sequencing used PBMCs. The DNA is TGTGCCAGCATCCAGGGGGGAAGGGCCTACGAGCAGTACTTC. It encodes CASIQGGRAYEQYF.